One sample yielded the 17 T cell receptor beta chains listed below, sequenced in a study of cytomegalovirus exposure and HLA in healthy donors (dated by TCRdb to 2016 to 2017). Library generation was performed with the immunoSEQ multiplex PCR assay. A mixture of 60 forward primers for TCR Vbeta segments and 13 reverse primers for TCR Jbeta segments was used in the multiplex PCR. Sourced from immuneACCESS, this table was stored by TCRdb with only in-frame sequences that have V and J called. A share of the clones is absent; for the studies checked, an unresolved V gene accounts for under half, and the remainder has no known explanation. For this sample there are roughly 130,000 clones; 73% appear just once. Around 1.4% of the sample lies in the top ten. The specimen sequenced was PBMCs. The receptors originated from a woman in her thirties or forties in good health and CMV-seronegative.

The V gene is TRBV6-1, the J gene TRBJ1-5; D is perhaps TRBD1 (6 bases). Trimming removed 1 base at V and 4 bases at J, with 8 bases between. CDR3 size: 14 residues. Germline V gene lookup returns CDR1 MNHNS and CDR2 SASEGT. The CDR3 region is CASSEGTENQPQHF. The CDR3 coding sequence is TGTGCCAGCAGTGAAGGGACAGAAAATCAGCCCCAGCATTTT.

V is TRBV2 and J is TRBJ2-1; 9 bases align to TRBD2. The CDR3 has 19 residues. The junction had 21 bases not matched to a gene; V was cut back by 3 bases and J by 9 bases. Per the germline V gene, CDR1 is SNHLY and CDR2 is FYNNEI. The CDR3 DNA reads as TGTGCCAGCAGTGAGAACCCGAGTAGCGGGGGCTTAGAGCAGGGTGAGCAGTTCTTC. Translated: CASSENPSSGGLEQGEQFF.

This clone was picked up a small number of times. V and J are TRBV2 and TRBJ2-2; D is unresolved. The CDR3 spans 14 residues. Trimming cost V 4 bases and J 0 bases, with 6 bases left between them. Germline CDR1 reads SNHLY; CDR2 reads FYNNEI. The CDR3 DNA sequence: TGTGCCAGCAGTGCGAGCACGAACACCGGGGAGCTGTTTTTT. This gives the protein CASSASTNTGELFF.

This clone was picked up many times. CDR3 in amino acids: CASSTLLGNTGELFF. In DNA, the CDR3 is TGTGCCAGCAGTACTCTCCTAGGGAACACCGGGGAGCTGTTTTTT. V is TRBV6-6 and J is TRBJ2-2; D not resolved. V gave up 5 bases and J gave up 1 base, with 11 bases separating them. This CDR3 region has 15 residues. From germline, CDR1 is MNHNY and CDR2 SVGAGI (reference sequence).

The CDR3 coding sequence is TGTGCCAGCGGTACAACAGGGCACACTGAAGCTTTCTTT. It is translated as CASGTTGHTEAFF. The J gene is TRBJ1-1, the V gene TRBV2, with D tentatively TRBD1 (6 bases). V lost 8 bases to trimming and J lost 3 bases, with 13 bases between them. The CDR3 extends over 13 amino acids. The germline gives CDR1 SNHLY, CDR2 FYNNEI.

The chain couples TRBV7-9 to TRBJ1-5; the D is unclear. In germline, CDR1 is SEHNR, CDR2 FQNEAQ (reference sequence). The CDR3 length is 12 residues. The ends were cut back, 1 base at V and 11 bases at J, with 9 bases in the middle. CDR3 nucleotides: TGTGCCAGCAGCTTAGAAGGTCGGGCCCAGCATTTT. It specifies CASSLEGRAQHF.

CDR3 protein: CASSESGGTYGYTF. The CDR3 region has the DNA TGTGCCAGCAGTGAATCCGGGGGGACTTATGGCTACACCTTC. This chain connects TRBV25-1 to TRBJ1-2; weak D call: TRBD1 (5 bases). The CDR3 spans 14 residues. The germline CDR1 and CDR2 sequences are MGHDK and SYGVNS. V was trimmed by 1 base and J by 5 bases, leaving 11 bases between them.

V gene TRBV5-1 combines with J gene TRBJ2-3, with a possible D match to TRBD1 (5 bases). Deletions cut 0 bases from V and 2 bases from J, with 10 bases between. CDR1 is SGHRS and CDR2 is YFSETQ in the germline V gene. The CDR3 length is 15 residues. CDR3 nucleotide sequence: TGCGCCAGCAGCTTGGTTCAAGGGGTCACAGATACGCAGTATTTT. This codes for CASSLVQGVTDTQYF. The variable domain in full, with the rest retrieved from reference TRBV5-1 and TRBJ2-3, is KAGVTQTPRYLIKTRGQQVTLSCSPISGHRSVSWYQQTPGQGLQFLFEYFSETQRNKGNFPGRFSGRQFSNSRSEMNVSTLELGDSALYLCASSLVQGVTDTQYFGPGTRLTVL.

This clone was counted only a few times. The J gene is TRBJ2-2, the V gene TRBV6-1; 8 positions match TRBD2. CDR3 length: 15 amino acids. Germline CDR1 MNHNS, CDR2 SASEGT. J lost 7 bases, V lost 7 bases, and 11 bases had no gene match. CDR3 residues: CASIFTGTSVGELFF. The CDR3 DNA is TGTGCCAGCATCTTTACCGGGACTAGTGTCGGGGAGCTGTTTTTT.

This clone appeared many times. The gene calls are TRBV5-6 and TRBJ1-2; D remains unclear. There are 13 residues in the CDR3. V was cut by 4 bases and J by 2 bases, with 9 bases left in between. The germline V gene has CDR1 SGHDT and CDR2 YYEEEE. The CDR3 sequence is CASSPWANYGYTF. The DNA of the CDR3 is TGTGCCAGCAGCCCGTGGGCAAACTATGGCTACACCTTC.

This clone was picked up a small number of times. V usage is TRBV5-5 and J usage is TRBJ1-4; 7 bases fit TRBD1. Germline values: CDR1 SGHKS, CDR2 YYEKEE (reference sequence). Losses at the gene ends were 3 bases for V and 2 bases for J; bases not matched to a gene: 4. There are 15 residues in the CDR3. The CDR3: CASSSQGFTNEKLFF. Here the CDR3 DNA reads TGTGCCAGCAGCTCACAGGGGTTCACTAATGAAAAACTGTTTTTT.

The CDR3 region is CASGRLAGGLIHQETQYF. For the CDR3, the DNA is TGTGCCAGCGGAAGACTAGCGGGGGGGCTTATTCACCAAGAGACCCAGTACTTC. The chain links TRBV2 to TRBJ2-5; 14 positions agree with TRBD2. The trim removed 8 bases at V and 0 bases at J, leaving 11 bases unmatched. CDR1 is SNHLY, CDR2 FYNNEI, per germline. The CDR3 has 18 residues.

V usage is TRBV5-4 and J usage is TRBJ1-1; 8 nucleotides align to TRBD1. The J segment lost 1 base and the V segment lost 4 bases, leaving 15 bases of the junction unmatched. The germline gives CDR1 SGHNT, CDR2 YYREEE (reference sequence). This CDR3 region has 18 residues. The CDR3 loop is CASSPAPPRQGSNTEAFF. The CDR3 DNA reads as TGTGCCAGCAGCCCCGCCCCACCGAGACAGGGGTCGAACACTGAAGCTTTCTTT.

This clone has a handful of counts. The rearrangement uses TRBV5-1 and TRBJ2-7; 7 positions agree with TRBD1. CDR1 and CDR2 from the germline V gene are SGHRS and YFSETQ. Unmatched junction bases numbered 3, after V lost 3 bases and J lost 3 bases. The length of the CDR3 is 13 residues. CDR3 residues: CASSWDSNYEQYV. DNA for the CDR3: TGCGCCAGCAGCTGGGACAGCAACTACGAGCAGTACGTC.

The genes are TRBV2 and TRBJ2-7; TRBD2 agrees at 10 bases. With 6 bases clipped from V and 4 bases from J, the junction kept 12 bases outside the gene matches. CDR3 length: 16 residues. The V gene's germline CDR1 is SNHLY and CDR2 FYNNEI. As DNA, the CDR3 is TGTGCCAGCAGCGAAATTAGCGGGGGGCCCTTTTACGAGCAGTACTTC. It codes for CASSEISGGPFYEQYF.

This clone was seen only a few times. A junction boundary mismatches the germline segment, possibly from a read error. The chain joins TRBV7-9 to TRBJ1-3; 8 bases align to TRBD1. In germline, CDR1 is SEHNR, CDR2 FQNEAQ (reference sequence). The CDR3 has 11 residues. In DNA, the CDR3 is TGTGCCAGCAGCTTAATGGCAGGGACAGGATTT. Translation gives CASSLMAGTGF.

This chain uses TRBV5-1 with TRBJ2-1; 10 bases fit TRBD2. The V and J ends lost 3 bases and 4 bases, in that order; junction bases with no gene match: 13. Germline CDR1 SGHRS, CDR2 YFSETQ. This CDR3 is 18 amino acids long. The CDR3, as DNA: TGCGCCAGCAGCTCCAACCCCCCAGCGGGGGGGCTTTACAATGAGCAGTTCTTC. Its translation is CASSSNPPAGGLYNEQFF.